Listed below are T cell receptor beta chains from one sample, sequenced in a study of blood T cell repertoires in COVID-19. TCRdb's table, derived via immunoSEQ multiplex PCR, lists solely in-frame clones and lacks some. Among about 210,000 clones listed, around 92% were seen once. The sequenced sample consisted of peripheral blood. These TCRs come from a young man with acute or convalescent COVID-19. The CDR3 runs from the conserved cysteine through the conserved F or W. The D gene is left open where the match is weak. Size is omitted from some rows. Given values are once, few, many or a class for expanded clones.

>.|TRBJ2-7|.|TRBV9
CASSPGQSSYEQYF
TGTGCCAGCAGCCCAGGACAGAGCTCCTACGAGCAGTACTTC
>.|TRBJ2-2|once|TRBV27
CASRLGTGELFF
TGTGCCAGCAGACTCGGCACCGGGGAGCTGTTTTTT
>TRBD1|TRBJ1-1|.|TRBV29-1
CSGSTGENTEAFF
TGCAGCGGGTCGACAGGGGAGAACACTGAAGCTTTCTTT
>.|TRBJ1-2|.|TRBV19
CASKTAGGGYTF
TGTGCCAGTAAGACCGCCGGGGGAGGCTACACCTTC
>TRBD1|TRBJ1-5|once|TRBV5-4
CASSLGPGQGGNQPQHF
TGTGCCAGCAGCTTGGGACCGGGACAGGGAGGCAATCAGCCCCAGCATTTT
>TRBD1|TRBJ1-5|.|TRBV28
CASSQRTGGQPQHF
TGTGCCAGCAGTCAGAGGACAGGGGGTCAGCCCCAGCATTTT
>.|TRBJ2-1|.|TRBV5-1
CASSLALEEQFF
TGCGCCAGCAGCTTGGCGTTGGAGGAGCAGTTCTTC
>TRBD2|TRBJ2-2|.|TRBV4-1
CASSQEGLAARRGELFF
TGCGCCAGCAGCCAAGAAGGACTAGCGGCTAGAAGAGGGGAGCTGTTTTTT
>TRBD2|TRBJ2-3|.|TRBV9
CASSVGRGITDTQYF
TGTGCCAGCAGCGTGGGGAGGGGAATCACAGATACGCAGTATTTT
>.|TRBJ1-1|.|TRBV28
CASSSKRAFF
TGTGCCAGCAGTTCCAAGCGGGCTTTCTTT
>TRBD1|TRBJ1-5|.|TRBV6-5
CASSRDRGGNQPQHF
TGTGCCAGCAGTCGAGACAGGGGCGGCAATCAGCCCCAGCATTTT
>TRBD2|TRBJ2-5|.|TRBV28
CASSLVSGGQETQYF
TGTGCCAGCAGTTTAGTTAGCGGGGGTCAAGAGACCCAGTACTTC
>.|TRBJ1-3|.|TRBV14
CASSPGVGTGNTIYF
TGTGCCAGCAGCCCAGGGGTGGGAACTGGAAACACCATATATTTT
>TRBD1|TRBJ2-3|.|TRBV27
CASSLSSVRGTDTQYF
TGTGCCAGCAGTTTATCGTCGGTCAGGGGGACAGATACGCAGTATTTT
>TRBD1|TRBJ2-2|.|TRBV5-1
CASSFSGTGMPGELFF
TGCGCCAGCAGCTTTTCCGGGACAGGGATGCCCGGGGAGCTGTTTTTT
>.|TRBJ1-3|.|TRBV7-9
CASSPTDGGNTIYF
TGTGCCAGCAGCCCAACAGATGGGGGAAACACCATATATTTT
>.|TRBJ2-7|.|TRBV11-2
CASSLVWDTTYEQYF
TGTGCCAGCAGCTTAGTCTGGGACACAACCTACGAGCAGTACTTC
>.|TRBJ1-2|.|TRBV7-9
CASSWDISNYGYTF
TGTGCCAGCAGTTGGGACATATCTAACTATGGCTACACCTTC
>.|TRBJ2-7|.|TRBV7-3
CASSFGTAYEQYF
TGTGCCAGCAGCTTCGGGACTGCTTACGAGCAGTACTTC
>.|TRBJ2-3|.|TRBV19
CASSIRVGGITDTQYF
TGTGCCAGTAGTATTCGGGTTGGAGGGATCACAGATACGCAGTATTTT
>.|TRBJ2-1|.|TRBV5-4
CASSRRVTVGSDEQFF
TGTGCCAGCAGTCGAAGAGTAACAGTAGGTTCCGATGAGCAGTTCTTC
>.|TRBJ2-4|once|TRBV7-3
CASSLGAGLNIQYF
TGTGCCAGCAGCTTAGGAGCAGGGCTGAACATTCAGTACTTC
>TRBD1|TRBJ2-7|.|TRBV5-1
CASSLGTAGAYEQYF
TGCGCCAGCAGCTTAGGGACAGCCGGGGCCTACGAGCAGTACTTC
>TRBD1|TRBJ1-2|.|TRBV5-4
CASSLQGIVYGYTF
TGTGCCAGCAGCTTACAGGGGATCGTCTATGGCTACACCTTC
>.|TRBJ2-3|.|TRBV10-2
CASSVPSPTDTQYF
TGCGCCAGCAGTGTCCCCTCCCCCACAGATACGCAGTATTTT
>TRBD2|TRBJ2-1|.|TRBV6-5
CASSSAGGVYNEQFF
TGTGCCAGCAGTTCGGCGGGGGGGGTCTACAATGAGCAGTTCTTC
>.|TRBJ2-1|.|TRBV5-1
CASSLLPGGNYNEQFF
TGCGCCAGCAGCTTGTTGCCCGGGGGAAATTACAATGAGCAGTTCTTC
>.|TRBJ2-2|.|TRBV6-4
CASRWDLNTGELFF
TGTGCCAGCAGATGGGACTTAAACACCGGGGAGCTGTTTTTT
>.|TRBJ1-2|once|TRBV19
CASTADRRGYTF
TGTGCCAGTACCGCGGATAGGAGGGGCTACACCTTC
>TRBD2|TRBJ2-2|.|TRBV4-2
CASSRSSGGNTGELFF
TGTGCCAGCAGCCGTTCTAGCGGGGGTAACACCGGGGAGCTGTTTTTT
>.|TRBJ2-2|.|TRBV13
CASSFYLAKDSRELFF
TGTGCCAGCAGCTTTTATCTCGCGAAGGACAGCAGGGAGCTGTTTTTT
>.|TRBJ2-6|.|TRBV28
CASSAPPPGSGANVLTF
TGTGCCAGCAGTGCCCCCCCACCCGGCTCTGGGGCCAACGTCCTGACTTTC
>TRBD2|TRBJ2-1|.|TRBV7-9
CASSLPALAGASTDEQFF
TGTGCCAGCAGCTTACCGGCTTTAGCGGGAGCTTCGACGGACGAGCAGTTCTTC
>.|TRBJ1-5|.|TRBV6-5
CASSRTGLGNQPQHF
TGTGCCAGCAGTCGAACAGGGTTGGGCAATCAGCCCCAGCATTTT